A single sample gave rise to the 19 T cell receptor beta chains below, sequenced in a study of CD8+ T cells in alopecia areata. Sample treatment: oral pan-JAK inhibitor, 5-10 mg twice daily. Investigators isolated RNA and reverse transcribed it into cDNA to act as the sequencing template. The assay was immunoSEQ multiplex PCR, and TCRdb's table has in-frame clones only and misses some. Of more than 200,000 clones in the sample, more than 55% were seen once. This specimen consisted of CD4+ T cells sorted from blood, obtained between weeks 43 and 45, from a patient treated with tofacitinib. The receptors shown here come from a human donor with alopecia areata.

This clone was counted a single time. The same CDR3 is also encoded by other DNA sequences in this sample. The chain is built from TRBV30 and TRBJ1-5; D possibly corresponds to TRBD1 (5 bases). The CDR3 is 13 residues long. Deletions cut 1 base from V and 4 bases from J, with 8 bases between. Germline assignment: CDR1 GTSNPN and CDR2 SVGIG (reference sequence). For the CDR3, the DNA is TGTGCCTGGAGTGGGGGCCTGAATCAGCCCCAGCATTTT. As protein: CAWSGGLNQPQHF.

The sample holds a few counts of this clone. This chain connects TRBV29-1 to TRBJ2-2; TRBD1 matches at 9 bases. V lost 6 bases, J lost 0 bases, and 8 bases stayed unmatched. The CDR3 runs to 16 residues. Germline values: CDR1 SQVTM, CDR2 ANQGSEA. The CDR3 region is CSVGQGSISNTGELFF. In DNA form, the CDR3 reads TGCAGCGTGGGACAGGGCTCTATCTCGAACACCGGGGAGCTGTTTTTT.

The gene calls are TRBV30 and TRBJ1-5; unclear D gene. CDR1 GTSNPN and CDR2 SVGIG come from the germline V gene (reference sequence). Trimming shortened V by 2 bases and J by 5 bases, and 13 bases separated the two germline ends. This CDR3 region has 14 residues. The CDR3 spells CAWSPFQTYQPQHF. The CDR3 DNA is TGTGCCTGGAGTCCATTCCAAACGTATCAGCCCCAGCATTTT. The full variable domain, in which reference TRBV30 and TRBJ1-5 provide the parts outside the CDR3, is SQTIHQWPATLVQPVGSPLSLECTVEGTSNPNLYWYRQAAGRGLQLLFYSVGIGQISSEVPQNLSASRPQDRQFILSSKKLLLSDSGFYLCAWSPFQTYQPQHFGDGTRLSIL.

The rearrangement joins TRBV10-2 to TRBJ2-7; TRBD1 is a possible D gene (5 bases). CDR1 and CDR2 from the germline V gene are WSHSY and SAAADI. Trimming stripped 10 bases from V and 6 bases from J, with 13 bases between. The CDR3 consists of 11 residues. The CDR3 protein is CANSRDCEQYF. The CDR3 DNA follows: TGCGCCAACTCCAGGGATTGCGAGCAGTACTTC.

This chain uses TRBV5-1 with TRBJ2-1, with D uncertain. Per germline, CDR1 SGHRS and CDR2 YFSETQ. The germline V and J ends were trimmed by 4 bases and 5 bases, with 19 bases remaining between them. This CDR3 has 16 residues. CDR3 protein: CASSRYADRLNNEQFF. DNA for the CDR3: TGCGCCAGCAGCCGGTACGCTGACCGACTGAACAATGAGCAGTTCTTC.

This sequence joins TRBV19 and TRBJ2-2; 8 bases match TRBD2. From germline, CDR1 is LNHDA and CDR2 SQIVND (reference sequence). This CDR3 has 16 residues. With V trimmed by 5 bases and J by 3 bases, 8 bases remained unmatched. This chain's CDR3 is CASSPRGAFHTGELFF. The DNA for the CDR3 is TGTGCCAGTAGTCCGCGGGGGGCCTTCCACACCGGGGAGCTGTTTTTT.

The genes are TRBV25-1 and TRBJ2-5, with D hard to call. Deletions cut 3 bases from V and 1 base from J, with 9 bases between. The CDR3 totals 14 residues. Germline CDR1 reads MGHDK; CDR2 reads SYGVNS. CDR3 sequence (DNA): TGTGCCAGCAGTGATGTGGGTAGCCAAGAGACCCAGTACTTC. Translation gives CASSDVGSQETQYF.

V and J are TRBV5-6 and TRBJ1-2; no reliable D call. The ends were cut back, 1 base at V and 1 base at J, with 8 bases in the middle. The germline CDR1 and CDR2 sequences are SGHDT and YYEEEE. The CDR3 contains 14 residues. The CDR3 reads CASSLRRLNYGYTF. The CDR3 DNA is TGTGCCAGCAGCTTGAGACGACTTAACTATGGCTACACCTTC. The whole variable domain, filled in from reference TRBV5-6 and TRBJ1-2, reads DAGVTQSPTHLIKTRGQQVTLRCSPKSGHDTVSWYQQALGQGPQFIFQYYEEEERQRGNFPDRFSGHQFPNYSSELNVNALLLGDSALYLCASSLRRLNYGYTFGSGTRLTVV.

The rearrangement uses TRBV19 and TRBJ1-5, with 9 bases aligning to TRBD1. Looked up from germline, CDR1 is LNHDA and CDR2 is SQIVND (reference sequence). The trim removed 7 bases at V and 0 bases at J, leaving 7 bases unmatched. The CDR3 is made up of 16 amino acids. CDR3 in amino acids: CASTGTGPLSNQPQHF. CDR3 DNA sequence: TGTGCCAGTACTGGGACAGGGCCCCTTAGCAATCAGCCCCAGCATTTT.

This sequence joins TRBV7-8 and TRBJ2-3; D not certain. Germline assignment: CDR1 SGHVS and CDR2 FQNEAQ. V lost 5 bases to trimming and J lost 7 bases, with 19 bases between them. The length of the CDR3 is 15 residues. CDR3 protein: CASSESRSLVNTQYF. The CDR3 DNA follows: TGTGCCAGCAGCGAATCCCGGTCGCTGGTGAATACGCAGTATTTT.

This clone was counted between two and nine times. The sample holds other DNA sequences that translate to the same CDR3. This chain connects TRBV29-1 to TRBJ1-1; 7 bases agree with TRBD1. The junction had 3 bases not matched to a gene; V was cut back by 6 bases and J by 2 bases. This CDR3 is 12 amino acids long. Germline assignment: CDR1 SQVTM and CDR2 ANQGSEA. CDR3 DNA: TGCAGCGTCAGACAGGGCAACACTGAAGCTTTCTTT. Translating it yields CSVRQGNTEAFF. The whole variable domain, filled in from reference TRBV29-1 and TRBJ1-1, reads SAVISQKPSRDICQRGTSLTIQCQVDSQVTMMFWYRQQPGQSLTLIATANQGSEATYESGFVIDKFPISRPNLTFSTLTVSNMSPEDSSIYLCSVRQGNTEAFFGQGTRLTVV.

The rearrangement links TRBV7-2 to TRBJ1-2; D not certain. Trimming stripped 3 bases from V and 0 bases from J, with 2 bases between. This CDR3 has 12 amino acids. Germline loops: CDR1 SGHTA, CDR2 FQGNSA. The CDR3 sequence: CASSLTNYGYTF. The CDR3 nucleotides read TGTGCCAGCAGCTTGACTAACTATGGCTACACCTTC.

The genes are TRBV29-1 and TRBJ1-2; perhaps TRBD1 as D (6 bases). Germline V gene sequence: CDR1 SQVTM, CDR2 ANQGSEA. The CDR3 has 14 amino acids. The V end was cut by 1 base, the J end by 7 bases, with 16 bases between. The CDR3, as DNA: TGCAGCGTTGAAGTCCCCAGGGACAATATTGGCTACACCTTC. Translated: CSVEVPRDNIGYTF.

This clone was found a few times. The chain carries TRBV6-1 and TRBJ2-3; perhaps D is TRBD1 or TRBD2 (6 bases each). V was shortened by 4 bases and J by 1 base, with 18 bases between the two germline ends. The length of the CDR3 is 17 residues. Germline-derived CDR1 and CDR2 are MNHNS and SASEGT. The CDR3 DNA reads TGTGCCAGCAGTGGCCTCCTTCGGGGGCGAGGCACAGATACGCAGTATTTT. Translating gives CASSGLLRGRGTDTQYF.

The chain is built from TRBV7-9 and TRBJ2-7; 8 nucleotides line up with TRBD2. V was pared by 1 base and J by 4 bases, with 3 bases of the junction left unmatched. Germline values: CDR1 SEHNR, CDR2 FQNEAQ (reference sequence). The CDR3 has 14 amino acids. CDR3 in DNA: TGTGCCAGCAGCTTAGGACCGGGAGGGTACGAGCAGTACTTC. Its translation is CASSLGPGGYEQYF.

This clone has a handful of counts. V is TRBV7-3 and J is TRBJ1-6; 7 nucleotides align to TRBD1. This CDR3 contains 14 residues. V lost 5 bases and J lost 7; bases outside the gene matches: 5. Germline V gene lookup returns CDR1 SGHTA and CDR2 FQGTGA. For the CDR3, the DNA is TGTGCCAGCAGCACCGGGACAGAGAATTCACCCCTCCACTTT. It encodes CASSTGTENSPLHF.

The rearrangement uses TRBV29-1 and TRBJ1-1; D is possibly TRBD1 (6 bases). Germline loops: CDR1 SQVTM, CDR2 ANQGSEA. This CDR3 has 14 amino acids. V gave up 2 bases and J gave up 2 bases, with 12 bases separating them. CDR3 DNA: TGCAGCGTTGAAAATCAGGGGAGTAACACTGAAGCTTTCTTT. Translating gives CSVENQGSNTEAFF.

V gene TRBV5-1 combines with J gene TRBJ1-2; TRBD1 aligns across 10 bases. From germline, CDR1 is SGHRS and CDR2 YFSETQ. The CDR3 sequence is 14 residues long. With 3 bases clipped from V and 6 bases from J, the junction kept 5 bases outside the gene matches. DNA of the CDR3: TGCGCCAGCAGCTCCTCGGACAGGGGGAATGGCTACACCTTC. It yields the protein CASSSSDRGNGYTF.

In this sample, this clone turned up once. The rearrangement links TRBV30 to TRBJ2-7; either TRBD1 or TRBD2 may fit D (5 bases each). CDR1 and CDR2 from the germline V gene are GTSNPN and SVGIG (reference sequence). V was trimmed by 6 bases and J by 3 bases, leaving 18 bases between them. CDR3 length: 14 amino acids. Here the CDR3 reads CACRSRGLDYEQYF. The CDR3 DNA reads TGTGCCTGCCGAAGCCGGGGCCTAGACTACGAGCAGTACTTC. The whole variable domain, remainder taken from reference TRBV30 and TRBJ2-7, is SQTIHQWPATLVQPVGSPLSLECTVEGTSNPNLYWYRQAAGRGLQLLFYSVGIGQISSEVPQNLSASRPQDRQFILSSKKLLLSDSGFYLCACRSRGLDYEQYFGPGTRLTVT.